One sample yielded the 8 T cell receptor beta chains listed below, sequenced in a study of PD-1 blockade in classical Hodgkin lymphoma (dated by TCRdb to the early 2020s). The method was the immunoSEQ multiplex PCR assay. Held by TCRdb, this immuneACCESS table contains in-frame sequences only and omits some clones. Under half of the omission traces to an unresolved V gene where checked; the cause of the rest is unknown. Here the sample has 66,000 or so clones; over 55% occur a single time. 7.5% to 10% of the sample lies in the top ten. This specimen's time point label, per the study, means: cycle 2 day 1 (C2D1) of nivolumab. All trial patients had relapsed after autologous stem cell transplantation, with cohorts A, B and C differing in prior brentuximab vedotin exposure. The sequencing used peripheral blood mononuclear cells (PBMCs), collected before the second cycle of nivolumab. These receptors all come from a human donor with classical Hodgkin lymphoma.

J is TRBJ1-2 and V is TRBV6-5; no firm D call. Trimming cost V 2 bases and J 6 bases, with 4 bases left between them. The CDR3 runs 11 residues. Germline V gene lookup returns CDR1 MNHEY and CDR2 SVGAGI. The CDR3 here is CASSYGDGYTF. CDR3 bases: TGTGCCAGCAGTTACGGCGATGGCTACACCTTC.

At least ten counts were recorded for this clone. V and J are TRBV19 and TRBJ2-7; D not resolved. With 5 bases removed from V and 2 bases from J, the gap between germline ends came to 25 bases. The CDR3 consists of 18 residues. Germline V gene sequence: CDR1 LNHDA, CDR2 SQIVND (reference sequence). The CDR3 coding sequence is TGTGCCAGTAGTCCCCGACGAAACGCCATAAGTAGGGCCTACGAGCAGTACTTC. It encodes CASSPRRNAISRAYEQYF.

This clone came up once. V usage is TRBV5-1 and J usage is TRBJ2-3, with 12 bases matching TRBD2. From germline, CDR1 is SGHRS and CDR2 YFSETQ. The length of the CDR3 is 16 residues. Germline trimming cut 2 bases from V and 1 base from J; bases unmatched to any gene: 2. The CDR3 region has the DNA TGCGCCAGCAGCTTCTGGACTAGCGGGGGCACAGATACGCAGTATTTT. Protein product: CASSFWTSGGTDTQYF.

The V gene is TRBV7-9, the J gene TRBJ2-1; 14 bases fit TRBD2. V trimming: 4 bases; J trimming: 7 bases; junction bases outside the gene matches: 9. The germline V gene encodes CDR1 SEHNR and CDR2 FQNEAQ (reference sequence). This CDR3 comprises 17 residues. The CDR3 sequence is CASSSRLAGGPWNEQFF. CDR3 sequence (DNA): TGTGCCAGCAGCTCTCGACTAGCGGGAGGGCCTTGGAATGAGCAGTTCTTC.

The V and J genes are TRBV7-3 and TRBJ2-7; D call uncertain. Germline CDR1 and CDR2: SGHTA and FQGTGA. The CDR3 has 13 residues. V dropped 1 base and J dropped 6 bases, with 10 bases sitting between them. CDR3 nucleotides: TGTGCCAGCAGCTTAAGAGGATTGGGCGAGCAGTACTTC. Translation: CASSLRGLGEQYF.

The chain couples TRBV7-2 to TRBJ1-1; D is uncertain. CDR3 length: 14 amino acids. Trimming cost V 1 base and J 2 bases, with 8 bases left between them. Germline lookup yields CDR1 SGHTA and CDR2 FQGNSA. CDR3 sequence reads: CASSLGLVNTEAFF. The CDR3 nucleotides read TGTGCCAGCAGCTTAGGCCTAGTTAACACTGAAGCTTTCTTT.

This clone was found many times. CDR3 DNA sequence: TGTGCCAGCAGCCATTATATCAGCTCCTACAATGAGCAGTTCTTC. This encodes CASSHYISSYNEQFF. The chain uses TRBV11-2 and TRBJ2-1; D is ambiguous. Trimming left V 5 bases short and J 0 bases short, with 11 bases between. Germline CDR1 is SGHAT and CDR2 is FQNNGV. The CDR3 sequence is 15 residues long. The full variable domain, its missing parts supplied by reference TRBV11-2 and TRBJ2-1, is EAGVAQSPRYKIIEKRQSVAFWCNPISGHATLYWYQQILGQGPKLLIQFQNNGVVDDSQLPKDRFSAERLKGVDSTLKIQPAKLEDSAVYLCASSHYISSYNEQFFGPGTRLTVL.

The chain uses TRBV10-2 and TRBJ1-1; D not certain. Germline CDR1 is WSHSY and CDR2 is SAAADI. The V and J ends lost 5 bases and 0 bases respectively, with 4 bases between them. The CDR3 covers 12 residues. The CDR3 bases are TGCGCCAGCAGTTCGGTGAACACTGAAGCTTTCTTT. It encodes CASSSVNTEAFF.